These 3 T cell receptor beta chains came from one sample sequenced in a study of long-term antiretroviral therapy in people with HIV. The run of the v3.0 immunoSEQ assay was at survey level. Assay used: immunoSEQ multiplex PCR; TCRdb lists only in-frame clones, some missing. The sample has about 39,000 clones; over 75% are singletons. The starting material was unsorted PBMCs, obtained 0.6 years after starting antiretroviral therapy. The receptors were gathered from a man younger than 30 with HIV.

The CDR3 DNA is TGTGCCAGTAGTATAGATCCCCCGGGACTAGCGTACAATGAGCAGTTCTTC. Translating it yields CASSIDPPGLAYNEQFF. The chain joins TRBV19 to TRBJ2-1; 10 bases line up with TRBD2. The CDR3 is made up of 17 amino acids. Germline V gene data show CDR1 as LNHDA and CDR2 as SQIVND (reference sequence). V lost 0 bases and J lost 4; bases outside the gene matches: 6. Based on the CDR3 plus reference TRBV19 and TRBJ2-1, the full variable domain is DGGITQSPKYLFRKEGQNVTLSCEQNLNHDAMYWYRQDPGQGLRLIYYSQIVNDFQKGDIAEGYSVSREKKESFPLTVTSAQKNPTAFYLCASSIDPPGLAYNEQFFGPGTRLTVL.

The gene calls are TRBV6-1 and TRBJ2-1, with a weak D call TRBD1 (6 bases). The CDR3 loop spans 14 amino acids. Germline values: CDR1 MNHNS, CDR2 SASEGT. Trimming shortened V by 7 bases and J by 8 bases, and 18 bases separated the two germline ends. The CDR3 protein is CASKQQGNSDEQFF. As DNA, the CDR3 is TGTGCCAGCAAACAGCAGGGGAACTCCGATGAGCAGTTCTTC.

The CDR3 reads CASSLRQGYEQYF. Written as DNA, the CDR3 is TGTGCCAGCAGTTTGAGACAGGGTTACGAGCAGTACTTC. The chain employs TRBV28 and TRBJ2-7, with TRBD1 matching 7 bases. V lost 3 bases and J lost 4; bases outside the gene matches: 3. From germline, CDR1 is MDHEN and CDR2 SYDVKM. The CDR3 spans 13 residues.